The TCR beta chain described here comes from a study of T cell responses to AZD1222 COVID-19 vaccine. Findings and caveats of the study: A mostly white British donor set with more females was recruited, and clonal diversity was possibly underestimated.

Points on this clone: Antigen: not known.

Repertoires were generated with immunoSEQ multiplex PCR, while TCRdb's copy carries only in-frame clones and drops some. The data hold around 180,000 clones, with approximately 90% observed a single time. This clonotype originated in an adult in good health. The specimen comprised peripheral blood, sampled on day 0 of AZD1222 vaccination.

In DNA, the CDR3 is TGTGCCAGCAGCCCGCTGGCTAGCGGGGGTGCCGATACGCAGTATTTT. Residues: CASSPLASGGADTQYF. V usage is TRBV7-2 and J usage is TRBJ2-3; 10 nucleotides align to TRBD2. J lost 6 bases, V lost 5 bases, and 11 bases had no gene match. CDR3 size: 16 residues. Per germline, CDR1 SGHTA and CDR2 FQGNSA.